This passage covers 12 T cell receptor beta chains from one sample sequenced in a study of response to subunit inactivated influenza vaccine. TCRdb reprocessed the RT-PCR reads via MiXCR and lists one record per CDR3 protein. In the table there are around 490,000 distinct CDR3 sequences, around 8% of which are singletons. The sample here was PBMCs from blood, taken around 2 years after vaccination. The receptors were gathered from a man aged 50 to 69 who received an inactivated influenza vaccine.

The rearrangement links TRBV7-9 to TRBJ1-2; 7 positions match TRBD1. The V segment lost 1 base and the J segment 5 bases; nucleotides outside the gene matches: 4. Germline V lookup: CDR1 SEHNR, CDR2 FQNEAQ (reference sequence). CDR3 length: 14 amino acids. The CDR3 nucleotides are TGTGCCAGCAGCTTAGGACAGGGTGAATATGGCTACACCTTC. Translation: CASSLGQGEYGYTF. Full variable domain (outside the CDR3, taken from reference TRBV7-9 and TRBJ1-2): DTGVSQNPRHKITKRGQNVTFRCDPISEHNRLYWYRQTLGQGPEFLTYFQNEAQLEKSRLLSDRFSAERPKGSFSTLEIQRTEQGDSAMYLCASSLGQGEYGYTFGSGTRLTVV.

This clonotype was counted a few times. V is TRBV20-1 and J is TRBJ1-5; TRBD1 is a possible D gene (6 bases). V shed 0 bases and J shed 2 bases, with 17 bases lying between them. The CDR3 extends over 17 amino acids. The germline V gene has CDR1 DFQATT and CDR2 SNEGSKA (reference sequence). CDR3 loop: CSARDAVRGWGNQPQHF. The CDR3 nucleotides are TGCAGTGCTAGAGATGCGGTCAGGGGTTGGGGCAATCAGCCCCAGCATTTT.

The rearrangement uses TRBV12-3 or TRBV12-4 and TRBJ1-6; 7 bases align to TRBD1. The CDR3 loop spans 13 amino acids. V dropped 6 bases and J dropped 9; count of bases not matched to a gene: 5. CDR3 sequence (DNA): TGTGCCAGCAGCCGGGACAGCTTTTCACCCCTCCACTTT. Translated: CASSRDSFSPLHF.

CDR3 nucleotide sequence: TGTGCCATCAGTGAGTCGCTGACTAGCGGGAGCGATGAGCAGTTCTTC. Its protein product is CAISESLTSGSDEQFF. This chain uses TRBV10-3 with TRBJ2-1, with 12 positions matching TRBD2. The CDR3 consists of 16 residues. Per the germline V gene, CDR1 is ENHRY and CDR2 is SYGVKD. V lost 0 bases and J lost 8; bases outside the gene matches: 5.

The gene calls are TRBV7-8 and TRBJ2-5; 7 bases are a match to TRBD1. The ends lost 6 bases at V and 1 base at J; junction bases unmatched: 2. The CDR3 contains 13 residues. Germline-derived CDR1 and CDR2 are SGHVS and FQNEAQ. DNA for the CDR3: TGTGCCAGCAGGGACAGGTTCCAAGAGACCCAGTACTTC. Protein sequence: CASRDRFQETQYF.

This clonotype was seen a handful of times. The chain recombines TRBV5-1 with TRBJ1-2; weak D call: TRBD1 (5 bases). The germline gives CDR1 SGHRS, CDR2 YFSETQ. Trimming stripped 5 bases from V and 3 bases from J, with 17 bases between. This CDR3 region has 15 residues. The CDR3 loop is CASRFVWGSDYGYTF. The CDR3 DNA follows: TGCGCCAGCAGATTTGTGTGGGGGTCCGACTATGGCTACACCTTC.

The chain joins TRBV4-3 to TRBJ2-1, with 8 bases lining up with TRBD1. Germline CDR1 and CDR2: LGHNA and YSLEER. With 5 bases clipped from V and 2 bases from J, the junction kept 11 bases outside the gene matches. The CDR3 runs 17 residues. CDR3 in DNA: TGCGCCAGCAGCTCCACCTGGACAGGGACGACCTACAATGAGCAGTTCTTC. It yields the protein CASSSTWTGTTYNEQFF.

The V call is TRBV20-1, the J call TRBJ2-7; 14 bases line up with TRBD2. The CDR3 has 17 amino acids. V lost 5 bases to trimming and J lost 0 bases; unmatched junction nucleotides: 9. The V gene's germline CDR1 is DFQATT and CDR2 SNEGSKA (reference sequence). The CDR3 sequence: CSASGTSGGRSSYEQYF. CDR3 nucleotides: TGCAGTGCTTCCGGGACTAGCGGGGGCCGGAGCTCCTACGAGCAGTACTTC.

J is TRBJ2-1 and V is TRBV3-1; 7 nucleotides agree with TRBD2. V gave up 3 bases and J gave up 6 bases; unmatched junction bases: 8. This CDR3 has 15 residues. Germline lookup yields CDR1 LGHDT and CDR2 YNNKEL (reference sequence). CDR3 in DNA: TGTGCCAGCAGCCAGGGCGGGGGATTCGTCAATGAGCAGTTCTTC. It codes for CASSQGGGFVNEQFF.

There are a few counts of this clonotype. V usage is TRBV3-1 and J usage is TRBJ2-5; D may match TRBD1 or TRBD2 (5 bases each). The V gene lost 4 bases and the J gene lost 5 bases, with 14 bases spanning the gap. The germline CDR1 and CDR2 sequences are LGHDT and YNNKEL (reference sequence). The CDR3 length is 14 residues. CDR3 sequence reads: CASSLSAGLETQYF. The CDR3 region has the DNA TGTGCCAGCAGCCTTAGCGCAGGGCTGGAGACCCAGTACTTC.

This clonotype was seen more than once but under ten times. CDR3 loop: CARGTLATYNEQFF. The CDR3 nucleotides are TGTGCCAGGGGGACCCTAGCGACCTACAATGAGCAGTTCTTC. This chain uses TRBV2 with TRBJ2-1; tentatively, D is TRBD2 (6 bases). V shed 9 bases and J shed 2 bases, with 14 bases lying between them. This CDR3 has 14 amino acids. The germline V gene has CDR1 SNHLY and CDR2 FYNNEI.

This clonotype was counted only a few times. V gene TRBV9 combines with J gene TRBJ1-1; D perhaps matches TRBD1 (6 bases). CDR1 and CDR2 from the germline V gene are SGDLS and YYNGEE. V dropped 0 bases and J dropped 0 bases, with 12 bases sitting between them. This CDR3 is built from 16 residues. CDR3 in amino acids: CASSVEGGAMNTEAFF. DNA of the CDR3: TGTGCCAGCAGCGTAGAGGGGGGAGCCATGAACACTGAAGCTTTCTTT.